This T cell receptor beta chain was recorded in a study of cytomegalovirus exposure and HLA in healthy donors. Study observations and caveats: For most TCR beta V segments, an earlier analysis put the productive rate at about 90% or about 30% of the time.

Note on this clone: The antigen is unknown.

PCR employed 60 Vbeta and 13 Jbeta primers. The table came from immunoSEQ multiplex PCR; TCRdb's copy has only in-frame clones and leaves some out. This listing includes over 70,000 clones. The sequence came from a woman aged 40-49 years in good health and CMV-seropositive. Material for sequencing was PBMCs.

The CDR3 is CASSGRVDQPQHF. The CDR3 nucleotides are TGTGCCAGCAGCGGGAGGGTAGATCAGCCCCAGCATTTT. V usage is TRBV7-2 and J usage is TRBJ1-5; no definite D call. Germline-derived CDR1 and CDR2 are SGHTA and FQGNSA. With 5 bases removed from V and 5 bases from J, the gap between germline ends came to 10 bases. This CDR3 comprises 13 residues.